The present entry profiles one TCR beta chain with its context. The antigen is unknown. The data derive from a study of T cells in Graves' hyperthyroidism and ophthalmopathy. Background on the study: Before any treatment, at initial diagnosis, peripheral blood was collected.

CDR1 is LGHDT, CDR2 YNNKEL, per germline (reference sequence). The CDR3 runs to 17 residues. V lost 0 bases to trimming and J lost 4 bases; unmatched junction nucleotides: 9. Newly diagnosed hyperthyroidism patients aged 18 to 65 years had disease lasting under 2 months. Any patient presenting with uncontrolled infection, other autoimmune disease, pregnancy or lactation was left out. The investigators amplified TCR beta CDR3 regions from RNA transcripts. First-round RT-PCR targeting the TCR CDR3 was performed with the HTBI primer set. TCRdb reprocessed the multiplex PCR reads via MiXCR and lists one record per CDR3 protein. The data show about 690,000 distinct CDR3 sequences, around 16% seen once. Overall study findings and caveats: Blood held most thyroid clonotypes expanded above 0.001 frequency.

The rearrangement links TRBV3-1 to TRBJ2-1; 7 bases are a match to TRBD2. Sequenced: blood. The TCR originated in a man in his fifties with Graves' hyperthyroidism. For the CDR3, the DNA is TGTGCCAGCAGCCAAGATCTACCTAGCGGATCATACAATGAGCAGTTCTTC. Encoded protein: CASSQDLPSGSYNEQFF.